Listed here are 24 T cell receptor beta chains from one sample, sequenced in a study of technical replicates of blood from a few donors. TCRdb's copy holds only in-frame clones and misses some; the assay was immunoSEQ multiplex PCR. Altogether about 100,000 clones are present, 90% to 96% being singletons, with the ten largest covering about 0.24%. The sequenced material came from T cells isolated from PBMCs. The receptors originated from a human donor in good health.

The chain joins TRBV4-1 to TRBJ2-3, with D tentatively TRBD2 (6 bases). V lost 1 base and J lost 0, with 14 bases in between. Germline V gene sequence: CDR1 MGHRA, CDR2 YSYEKL. The CDR3 has 17 residues. The CDR3 spells CASSQGTTGTSTDTQYF. In nucleotides, the CDR3 is TGCGCCAGCAGCCAAGGGACCACCGGGACTAGCACAGATACGCAGTATTTT.

In nucleotides, the CDR3 is TGTGCCAGCAGCCGGACTAGCGGGACCCAAGAGACCCAGTACTTC. This sequence encodes CASSRTSGTQETQYF. The chain couples TRBV7-3 to TRBJ2-5; 12 nucleotides align to TRBD2. The CDR3 totals 15 residues. The germline V gene encodes CDR1 SGHTA and CDR2 FQGTGA. V lost 5 bases to trimming and J lost 1 base; unmatched junction nucleotides: 2.

The V and J genes are TRBV4-1 and TRBJ2-3; D call uncertain. The germline V gene encodes CDR1 MGHRA and CDR2 YSYEKL. The ends were cut back, 2 bases at V and 3 bases at J, with 15 bases in the middle. This CDR3 region has 16 residues. Here the CDR3 reads CASSQKERRVTDTQYF. The CDR3 nucleotides are TGCGCCAGCAGCCAAAAGGAGCGCCGAGTGACAGATACGCAGTATTTT.

In this sample, this clone turned up once. The V gene is TRBV6-1, the J gene TRBJ2-5; 9 bases are a match to TRBD1. The CDR3 has 16 residues. V lost 2 bases to trimming and J lost 13 bases; unmatched junction nucleotides: 17. CDR1 and CDR2 from the germline V gene are MNHNS and SASEGT. CDR3 residues: CASSETLGRDRAFPYF. DNA of the CDR3: TGTGCCAGCAGTGAAACTCTAGGTCGGGACAGGGCATTCCCGTACTTC.

This clone appeared a few times. The rearrangement links TRBV7-9 to TRBJ1-1; no definite D call. CDR3 length: 13 amino acids. The germline gives CDR1 SEHNR, CDR2 FQNEAQ (reference sequence). Between the trimmed V and J ends, which lost 2 bases and 0 bases, there was a span of 4 bases. CDR3 region: CASSLSVNTEAFF. Written as DNA, the CDR3 is TGTGCCAGCAGCTTATCGGTGAACACTGAAGCTTTCTTT. The full variable domain, its missing parts supplied by reference TRBV7-9 and TRBJ1-1, is DTGVSQNPRHKITKRGQNVTFRCDPISEHNRLYWYRQTLGQGPEFLTYFQNEAQLEKSRLLSDRFSAERPKGSFSTLEIQRTEQGDSAMYLCASSLSVNTEAFFGQGTRLTVV.

This clone was recorded only once. The chain carries TRBV19 and TRBJ2-1; 8 nucleotides line up with TRBD2. V lost 3 bases to trimming and J lost 3 bases; unmatched junction nucleotides: 7. CDR3 size: 16 residues. CDR1 and CDR2 (germline): LNHDA, SQIVND (reference sequence). Here the CDR3 DNA reads TGTGCCAGTAGTATTCGTAGCGGGACCCACTACAATGAGCAGTTCTTC. This translates into CASSIRSGTHYNEQFF.

This chain uses TRBV6-5 with TRBJ2-7, with TRBD1 matching over 9 bases. The CDR3 length is 15 residues. From germline, CDR1 is MNHEY and CDR2 SVGAGI. After removal of 6 bases from V and 7 bases from J, the junction contained 13 bases not matched to a gene. DNA for the CDR3: TGTGCCAGCAGGACCCCCAAACAGGGGGCGGGAGAGCAGTACTTC. It encodes CASRTPKQGAGEQYF.

The chain links TRBV27 to TRBJ2-7, with unresolved D. V lost 0 bases, J lost 3 bases, and 18 bases lay in between. This CDR3 spans 17 amino acids. Germline lookup yields CDR1 MNHEY and CDR2 SMNVEV (reference sequence). The CDR3: CASSLSATHEALYEQYF. CDR3 bases: TGTGCCAGCAGTTTATCTGCCACCCACGAAGCTCTCTACGAGCAGTACTTC.

The chain couples TRBV5-1 to TRBJ1-1; 9 nucleotides match TRBD1. Germline V CDR1 and CDR2: SGHRS, YFSETQ. V lost 3 bases to trimming and J lost 1 base; unmatched junction nucleotides: 4. CDR3 length: 15 residues. This chain's CDR3 is CASSWGGQGNTEAFF. CDR3 DNA: TGCGCCAGCAGCTGGGGGGGACAGGGGAACACTGAAGCTTTCTTT.

The chain joins TRBV29-1 to TRBJ2-3; 12 positions match TRBD2. V dropped 7 bases and J dropped 2; count of bases not matched to a gene: 7. Germline V gene lookup returns CDR1 SQVTM and CDR2 ANQGSEA. There are 15 residues in the CDR3. DNA for the CDR3: TGCAGCGCAGCACGACTAGCGGGGGACACAGATACGCAGTATTTT. Amino acids: CSAARLAGDTDTQYF.

A word on this clone: This CDR3 is also generated by other DNA sequences in the sample. J is TRBJ2-7 and V is TRBV7-9; D might be TRBD1 (6 bases). CDR1 SEHNR and CDR2 FQNEAQ come from the germline V gene (reference sequence). The length of the CDR3 is 13 residues. The V end was cut by 3 bases, the J end by 5 bases, with 11 bases between. The CDR3 loop is CASSLAGVHEQYF. The CDR3, as DNA: TGTGCCAGCAGCTTGGCAGGGGTCCACGAGCAGTACTTC.

The rearrangement uses TRBV6-1 and TRBJ2-5, with TRBD1 matching 7 bases. Germline CDR1 is MNHNS and CDR2 is SASEGT. There are 14 residues in the CDR3. Trimming cost V 0 bases and J 5 bases; bases outside gene matches: 3. DNA of the CDR3: TGTGCCAGCAGTGAAGCAGGGGGCATGGAGACCCAGTACTTC. Translated, it gives CASSEAGGMETQYF.

Regarding this clone: Mismatch with germline at one junction end may stem from a read error. The V gene is TRBV5-1, the J gene TRBJ2-7; 8 bases are a match to TRBD1. The CDR3 consists of 10 residues. The germline gives CDR1 SGHRS, CDR2 YFSETQ. CDR3 loop: CASDKDREDF. CDR3 DNA: TGCGCCAGCGATAAGGACAGGGAAGACTTC.

This chain connects TRBV4-1 to TRBJ2-7, with a tentative D call TRBD1 (6 bases). Per germline, CDR1 MGHRA and CDR2 YSYEKL. The CDR3 consists of 22 residues. Trimming left V 2 bases short and J 2 bases short, with 34 bases between. The CDR3 nucleotides read TGCGCCAGCAGCCAAAGGGGAACTCTCTGGACAGCGTTTTTTGTGGGGACCTACGAGCAGTACTTC. Protein product: CASSQRGTLWTAFFVGTYEQYF.

The chain uses TRBV5-1 and TRBJ1-5; 9 bases are shared with TRBD1. The CDR3 extends over 16 amino acids. J lost 6 bases, V lost 2 bases, and 9 bases had no gene match. In germline, CDR1 is SGHRS, CDR2 YFSETQ. CDR3 nucleotide sequence: TGCGCCAGCAGCTTTCAGCCGGGACAGGGAGGTCAGCCCCAGCATTTT. Translated, it gives CASSFQPGQGGQPQHF.

The V and J genes are TRBV11-2 and TRBJ2-3, with 9 bases matching TRBD1. The CDR3 runs 18 residues. CDR1 is SGHAT, CDR2 FQNNGV, per germline. The ends lost 5 bases at V and 0 bases at J; junction bases unmatched: 12. The CDR3 sequence: CASSPRGQGVSSTDTQYF. CDR3 DNA sequence: TGTGCCAGCAGCCCTCGGGGACAGGGAGTTTCTAGCACAGATACGCAGTATTTT.

The chain carries TRBV5-1 and TRBJ2-2, with TRBD2 matching over 7 bases. Germline V lookup: CDR1 SGHRS, CDR2 YFSETQ. The CDR3 spans 16 residues. J was trimmed by 1 base and V by 0 bases; bases with no gene match: 3. The CDR3 DNA follows: TGCGCCAGCAGCTTGGCTAGCGGAGGGAACACCGGGGAGCTGTTTTTT. It yields the protein CASSLASGGNTGELFF. Full variable domain (rest looked up from reference TRBV5-1 and TRBJ2-2): KAGVTQTPRYLIKTRGQQVTLSCSPISGHRSVSWYQQTPGQGLQFLFEYFSETQRNKGNFPGRFSGRQFSNSRSEMNVSTLELGDSALYLCASSLASGGNTGELFFGEGSRLTVL.

The genes are TRBV7-6 and TRBJ2-3, with D possibly TRBD1 on 5 matching bases. CDR1 is SGHVS, CDR2 FNYEAQ, per germline. The CDR3 is 17 residues long. V was trimmed by 1 base and J by 2 bases, leaving 16 bases between them. The CDR3: CASSLVSRDSLTDTQYF. As DNA, the CDR3 is TGTGCCAGCAGCTTAGTGTCCCGTGACAGCCTCACAGATACGCAGTATTTT.

The chain uses TRBV7-9 and TRBJ2-1; tentative D call: TRBD2 (6 bases). The CDR3 is 15 residues long. Looked up from germline, CDR1 is SEHNR and CDR2 is FQNEAQ (reference sequence). V dropped 2 bases and J dropped 4 bases, with 12 bases sitting between them. Here the CDR3 reads CASSLPGAAYNEQFF. The DNA of the CDR3 is TGTGCCAGCAGCTTACCGGGAGCGGCGTACAATGAGCAGTTCTTC.

The rearrangement links TRBV13 to TRBJ1-5, with a weak D call TRBD1 (6 bases). V lost 0 bases and J 0 bases, leaving 9 bases between the germline ends. This CDR3 is built from 16 residues. The V gene's germline CDR1 is PRHDT and CDR2 FYEKMQ (reference sequence). CDR3 nucleotides: TGTGCCAGCAGCTTAGGCGGACAGCTTAGCAATCAGCCCCAGCATTTT. Residues: CASSLGGQLSNQPQHF.

The J gene is TRBJ2-1, the V gene TRBV7-9, with TRBD2 as a possible D gene (6 bases). Looked up from germline, CDR1 is SEHNR and CDR2 is FQNEAQ (reference sequence). The CDR3 sequence is 15 residues long. Trimming removed 1 base at V and 8 bases at J, with 15 bases between. CDR3 in DNA: TGTGCCAGCAGCTTAGTTAACGGGAGTTGGGATGAGCAGTTCTTC. Protein: CASSLVNGSWDEQFF.

The rearrangement uses TRBV19 and TRBJ1-2, with D uncertain. Germline V gene lookup returns CDR1 LNHDA and CDR2 SQIVND (reference sequence). CDR3 length: 12 residues. The V end lost 5 bases, the J end lost 5 bases, and 9 bases lay between the germline ends. The CDR3 nucleotides are TGTGCCAGTAGTCAACAGCCGTATGGCTACACCTTC. Translated, it gives CASSQQPYGYTF.

CDR3 sequence (DNA): TGTGCCTGGAGTAGCGGGGCAGATACGCAGTATTTT. This codes for CAWSSGADTQYF. J is TRBJ2-3 and V is TRBV30; 7 positions match TRBD2. The CDR3 consists of 12 residues. In germline, CDR1 is GTSNPN, CDR2 SVGIG (reference sequence). Losses at the gene ends were 2 bases for V and 4 bases for J; bases not matched to a gene: 0.

V and J are TRBV18 and TRBJ1-1; possibly TRBD1 for D (6 bases). Trimming pared 5 bases from V and 4 bases from J, leaving 14 bases between. Germline CDR1 KGHSH, CDR2 LQKENI. This CDR3 region has 14 residues. The CDR3 spells CASSSKQGFTEAFF. CDR3 bases: TGTGCCAGCTCAAGTAAACAGGGATTCACTGAAGCTTTCTTT.